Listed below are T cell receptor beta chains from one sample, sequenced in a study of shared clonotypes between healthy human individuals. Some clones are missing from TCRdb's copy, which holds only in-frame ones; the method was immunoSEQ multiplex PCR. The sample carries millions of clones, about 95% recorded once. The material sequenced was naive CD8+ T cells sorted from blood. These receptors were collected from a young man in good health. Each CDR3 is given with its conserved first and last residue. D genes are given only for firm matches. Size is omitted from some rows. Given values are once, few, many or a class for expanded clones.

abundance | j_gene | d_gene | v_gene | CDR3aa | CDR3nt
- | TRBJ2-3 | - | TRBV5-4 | CASSSGAGIGTDTQYF | TGTGCCAGCAGCTCTGGGGCGGGGATCGGCACAGATACGCAGTATTTT
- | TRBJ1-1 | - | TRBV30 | CAWSVPGPLDTEAFF | TGTGCCTGGAGTGTACCTGGGCCTCTAGACACTGAAGCTTTCTTT
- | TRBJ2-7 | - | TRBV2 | CASSEGYEQYF | TGTGCCAGCAGTGAAGGGTACGAGCAGTACTTC
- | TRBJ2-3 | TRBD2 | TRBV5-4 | CASTSIGLAGKDTQYF | TGTGCCAGCACCTCTATCGGGCTAGCGGGGAAAGATACGCAGTATTTT
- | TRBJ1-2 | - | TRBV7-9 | CASSLSWGQPGYTF | TGTGCCAGCAGCTTGTCCTGGGGCCAGCCTGGCTACACCTTC
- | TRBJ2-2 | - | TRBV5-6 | CASSLGGKTGELFF | TGTGCCAGCAGCTTAGGCGGCAAGACCGGGGAGCTGTTTTTT
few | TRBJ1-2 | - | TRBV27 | CASSDGGSYGYTF | TGTGCCAGCAGTGATGGGGGTAGCTATGGCTACACCTTC
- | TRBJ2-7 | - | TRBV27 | CASSLRYEQYF | TGTGCCAGCAGTTTAAGGTACGAGCAGTACTTC
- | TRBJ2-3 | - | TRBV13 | CASSTTYTTDTQYF | TGTGCCAGCAGCACGACATACACCACAGATACGCAGTATTTT
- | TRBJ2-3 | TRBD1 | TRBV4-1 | CASTQEGATDTQYF | TGCGCCAGCACCCAAGAGGGGGCCACAGATACGCAGTATTTT
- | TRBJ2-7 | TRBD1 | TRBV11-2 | CASSLEGTASYEQYF | TGTGCCAGCAGCTTAGAAGGGACAGCGTCCTACGAGCAGTACTTC
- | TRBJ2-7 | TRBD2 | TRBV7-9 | CASSFREGGEQYF | TGTGCCAGCAGCTTCCGGGAGGGCGGCGAGCAGTACTTC
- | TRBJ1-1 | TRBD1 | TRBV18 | CASSSNRGSQGNTEAFF | TGTGCCAGCTCATCAAACAGGGGTTCTCAGGGGAACACTGAAGCTTTCTTT
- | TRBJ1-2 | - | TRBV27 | CASSWGPNPNYGYTF | TGTGCCAGCAGTTGGGGCCCTAACCCTAACTATGGCTACACCTTC
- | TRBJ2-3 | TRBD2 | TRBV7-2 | CASSLERLAGGTQYF | TGTGCCAGCAGCTTAGAACGGCTAGCGGGAGGCACGCAGTATTTT
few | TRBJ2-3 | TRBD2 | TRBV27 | CASSLSRTSGSRTDTQYF | TGTGCCAGCAGTTTATCTCGGACTAGCGGGAGCAGGACAGATACGCAGTATTTT
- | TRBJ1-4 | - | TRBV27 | CASSPFLGAPNEKLFF | TGTGCCAGCAGTCCATTTTTAGGGGCCCCGAATGAAAAACTGTTTTTT
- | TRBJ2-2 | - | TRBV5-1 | CASSLGAGLDTGELFF | TGCGCCAGCAGCTTGGGAGCAGGGTTGGACACCGGGGAGCTGTTTTTT
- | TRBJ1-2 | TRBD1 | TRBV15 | CATSERTGAYGYTF | TGTGCCACCAGCGAGAGGACAGGGGCCTATGGCTACACCTTC
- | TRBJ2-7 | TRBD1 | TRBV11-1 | CASSLAGTGTYEQYF | TGTGCCAGCAGCTTAGCCGGGACAGGGACCTACGAGCAGTACTTC
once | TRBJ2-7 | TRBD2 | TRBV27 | CASSFMPGGDEQYF | TGTGCCAGCAGTTTTATGCCGGGGGGTGACGAGCAGTACTTC
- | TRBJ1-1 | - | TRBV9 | CASSASGAQTVDTEAFF | TGTGCCAGCAGCGCGTCGGGGGCGCAAACGGTAGACACTGAAGCTTTCTTT
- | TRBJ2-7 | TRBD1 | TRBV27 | CASSSGLTGIYEQYF | TGTGCCAGCAGTTCCGGTCTGACAGGGATCTACGAGCAGTACTTC
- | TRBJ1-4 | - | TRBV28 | CASSFVGLSEKLFF | TGTGCCAGCAGTTTCGTGGGGTTGAGTGAAAAACTGTTTTTT
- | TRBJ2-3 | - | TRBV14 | CASSQEGMADTQYF | TGTGCCAGCAGCCAAGAGGGGATGGCGGATACGCAGTATTTT
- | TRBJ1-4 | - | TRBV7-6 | CASSPWSGGEEKLFF | TGTGCCAGCAGCCCTTGGAGCGGCGGGGAAGAAAAACTGTTTTTT
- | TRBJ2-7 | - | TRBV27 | CASSLNPRAYEQYF | TGTGCCAGCAGTTTAAACCCACGGGCCTACGAGCAGTACTTC
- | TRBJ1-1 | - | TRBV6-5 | CASSVVGGRNTEAFF | TGTGCCAGCAGTGTGGTGGGGGGGAGGAACACTGAAGCTTTCTTT
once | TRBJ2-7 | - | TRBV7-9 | CASSLMAGESYEQYF | TGTGCCAGCAGCCTCATGGCGGGCGAGAGCTACGAGCAGTACTTC
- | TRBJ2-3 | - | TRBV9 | CASSVGDDTQYF | TGTGCCAGCAGCGTAGGGGATGATACGCAGTATTTT
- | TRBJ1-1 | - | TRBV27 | CASSLNQANTEAFF | TGTGCCAGCAGTTTAAATCAGGCCAACACTGAAGCTTTCTTT
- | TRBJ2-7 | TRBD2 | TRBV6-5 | CASSTLAGPSYEQYF | TGTGCCAGCAGTACCCTAGCGGGACCCTCCTACGAGCAGTACTTC
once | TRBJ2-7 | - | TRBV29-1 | CSVLVVGEQYF | TGCAGCGTTCTTGTAGTGGGTGAGCAGTACTTC
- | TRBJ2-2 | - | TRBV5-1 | CASSLPDSSLGELFF | TGCGCCAGCAGCTTACCGGACAGCTCTTTGGGGGAGCTGTTTTTT
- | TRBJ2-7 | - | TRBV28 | CASSLAGVGTFYEQYF | TGTGCCAGCAGCCTTGCCGGGGTGGGGACCTTCTACGAGCAGTACTTC
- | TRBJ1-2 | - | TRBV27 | CASSQHLNYGYTF | TGTGCCAGCAGCCAACACCTAAACTATGGCTACACCTTC
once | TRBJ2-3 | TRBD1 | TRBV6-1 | CASSDSTGAHAVTQYF | TGTGCCAGCAGTGATTCGACAGGGGCCCACGCCGTCACGCAGTATTTT
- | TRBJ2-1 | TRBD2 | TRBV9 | CASSASGGNEQFF | TGTGCCAGCAGCGCCAGCGGGGGCAATGAGCAGTTCTTC
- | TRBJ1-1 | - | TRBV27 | CASSLGLENTEAFF | TGTGCCAGCAGTTTGGGACTCGAGAACACTGAAGCTTTCTTT
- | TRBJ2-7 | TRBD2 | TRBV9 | CASSVAPSGRDEQYF | TGTGCCAGCAGCGTAGCGCCTAGCGGGAGGGACGAGCAGTACTTC
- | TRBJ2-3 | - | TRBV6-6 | CASSYQSHTQYF | TGTGCCAGCAGTTACCAGTCTCATACGCAGTATTTT
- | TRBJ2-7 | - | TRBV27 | CASSDRDGHYEQYF | TGTGCCAGCAGTGACCGGGACGGGCACTACGAGCAGTACTTC